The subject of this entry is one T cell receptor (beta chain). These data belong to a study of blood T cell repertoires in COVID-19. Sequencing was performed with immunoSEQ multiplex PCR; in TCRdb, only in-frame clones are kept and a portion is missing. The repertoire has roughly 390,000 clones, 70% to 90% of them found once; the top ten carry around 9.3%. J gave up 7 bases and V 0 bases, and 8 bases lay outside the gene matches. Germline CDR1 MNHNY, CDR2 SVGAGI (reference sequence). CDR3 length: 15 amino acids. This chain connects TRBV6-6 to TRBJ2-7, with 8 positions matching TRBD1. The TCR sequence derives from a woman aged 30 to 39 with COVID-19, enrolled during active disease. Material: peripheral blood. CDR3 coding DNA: TGTGCCAGCAGTTACTCTTGGACAGGGACCGGAGAGCAGTACTTC. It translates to CASSYSWTGTGEQYF.